The 27 T cell receptor beta chains below come from one sample, sequenced in a study of OX40 agonist ivuxolimab in advanced cancers. Libraries were prepared by immunoSEQ multiplex PCR; TCRdb keeps only in-frame clonotypes and omits some of them. This table has 77,000 or so clones, about 92% appearing once. Sequencing was performed on CD4+ or CD8+ T cells sorted from blood, taken in a trial of the OX40 agonist ivuxolimab. The receptors were sampled from an adult with an advanced solid tumor such as melanoma, head and neck, liver or kidney cancer.

V usage is TRBV29-1 and J usage is TRBJ2-1, with D perhaps TRBD1 (6 bases). CDR3 size: 13 residues. Germline-derived CDR1 and CDR2 are SQVTM and ANQGSEA. Trimming pared 4 bases from V and 2 bases from J, leaving 9 bases between. CDR3 DNA: TGCAGCGTTGGTCGGGACACCTACAATGAGCAGTTCTTC. Translating it yields CSVGRDTYNEQFF.

V usage is TRBV11-3 and J usage is TRBJ2-4; possibly TRBD2 for D (7 bases). V lost 5 bases and J 4 bases, leaving 18 bases between the germline ends. Germline loops: CDR1 SGHNT, CDR2 YENEEA. This CDR3 spans 16 amino acids. In nucleotides, the CDR3 is TGTGCCAGCAGCCCAAGGGGGGGAGGGTCGAAAAACATTCAGTACTTC. Translated, it gives CASSPRGGGSKNIQYF.

V usage is TRBV28 and J usage is TRBJ1-5; D is uncertain. The CDR3 is made up of 14 amino acids. Germline V gene lookup returns CDR1 MDHEN and CDR2 SYDVKM. The germline V and J ends were trimmed by 3 bases and 9 bases, with 15 bases remaining between them. CDR3 DNA sequence: TGTGCCAGCAGTTTGGCAATCTCCCGGTGGCCCCAGCATTTT. This encodes CASSLAISRWPQHF.

The chain uses TRBV6-5 and TRBJ1-5; 7 nucleotides agree with TRBD1. CDR3 length: 14 residues. Per germline, CDR1 MNHEY and CDR2 SVGAGI. Unmatched junction bases numbered 8, after V lost 4 bases and J lost 8 bases. The CDR3 region is CASSSGQDFKPQHF. The CDR3 DNA follows: TGTGCCAGCAGTTCCGGACAGGATTTTAAGCCCCAGCATTTT.

The chain's CDR3 is CASSTDPGPAGKTQYF. CDR3 sequence (DNA): TGTGCCAGCAGCACAGACCCCGGCCCCGCGGGGAAGACCCAGTACTTC. The rearrangement uses TRBV11-3 and TRBJ2-5; TRBD2 might be the D (6 bases). Germline V gene lookup returns CDR1 SGHNT and CDR2 YENEEA. Trimming pared 5 bases from V and 6 bases from J, leaving 22 bases between. The CDR3 contains 16 residues. Drawing the rest from reference TRBV11-3 and TRBJ2-5, the complete variable domain is EAGVVQSPRYKIIEKKQPVAFWCNPISGHNTLYWYLQNLGQGPELLIRYENEEAVDDSQLPKDRFSAERLKGVDSTLKIQPAELGDSAVYLCASSTDPGPAGKTQYFGPGTRLLVL.

This sequence joins TRBV9 and TRBJ1-2, with TRBD1 matching over 8 bases. The trim removed 0 bases at V and 4 bases at J, leaving 8 bases unmatched. Germline-derived CDR1 and CDR2 are SGDLS and YYNGEE. This CDR3 is built from 16 residues. CDR3 loop: CASSVEAQGAPYGYTF. The CDR3 bases are TGTGCCAGCAGCGTAGAGGCCCAGGGGGCTCCCTATGGCTACACCTTC.

This clone came up a few times. The V and J genes are TRBV28 and TRBJ2-4; weak D call: TRBD1 (6 bases). CDR3 length: 13 amino acids. Germline CDR1 and CDR2: MDHEN and SYDVKM. Deletions cut 11 bases from V and 2 bases from J, with 13 bases between. The CDR3 nucleotides read TGTGCCTGCAAAAGGGGGACCAAAAACATTCAGTACTTC. This sequence encodes CACKRGTKNIQYF.

The gene calls are TRBV19 and TRBJ2-3; perhaps TRBD1 as D (6 bases). Looked up from germline, CDR1 is LNHDA and CDR2 is SQIVND (reference sequence). The CDR3 extends over 14 amino acids. V was clipped by 4 bases and J by 6 bases, with 14 bases between them. The chain's CDR3 is CASSTTGMGDTQYF. CDR3 nucleotides: TGTGCCAGTAGTACCACAGGGATGGGGGATACGCAGTATTTT.

This sequence joins TRBV7-9 and TRBJ1-2; 7 nucleotides agree with TRBD1. Trimming cost V 10 bases and J 6 bases; bases outside gene matches: 5. Per germline, CDR1 SEHNR and CDR2 FQNEAQ (reference sequence). CDR3 length: 11 residues. The CDR3, as DNA: TGTGCCACCGGACAGGCCCATGGCTACACCTTC. Translation: CATGQAHGYTF.

V usage is TRBV7-2 and J usage is TRBJ1-2, with 8 bases lining up with TRBD1. The ends lost 1 base at V and 4 bases at J; junction bases unmatched: 5. Germline values: CDR1 SGHTA, CDR2 FQGNSA. The CDR3 runs 15 residues. The CDR3 bases are TGTGCCAGCAGCTTAGTTGGCGGACAGGGCTATGGCTACACCTTC. The encoded protein is CASSLVGGQGYGYTF.

This rearrangement joins TRBV14 to TRBJ1-1; 7 bases are a match to TRBD1. There are 13 residues in the CDR3. The ends lost 1 base at V and 8 bases at J; junction bases unmatched: 4. Germline CDR1 is SGHDN and CDR2 is FVKESK. The CDR3 nucleotides read TGTGCCAGCAGCCAAGTTTGGGACAGCGAAGCTTTCTTT. Its translation is CASSQVWDSEAFF.

This sequence joins TRBV9 and TRBJ2-5; 11 nucleotides match TRBD2. The V gene end was trimmed by 4 bases and the J gene end by 4 bases; junction bases not matched to a gene: 3. The CDR3 spans 14 residues. CDR1 is SGDLS and CDR2 is YYNGEE in the germline V gene. CDR3 residues: CASSRTSGGETQYF. CDR3 DNA: TGTGCCAGCAGCAGAACTAGCGGGGGAGAGACCCAGTACTTC.

The V call is TRBV7-2, the J call TRBJ2-7, with D possibly matching TRBD1 (5 bases). The germline gives CDR1 SGHTA, CDR2 FQGNSA. The CDR3 is made up of 16 amino acids. With 1 base removed from V and 3 bases from J, the gap between germline ends came to 16 bases. This CDR3 reads CASSLVATEQYYEQYF. The DNA for the CDR3 is TGTGCCAGCAGCTTAGTGGCGACAGAACAATACTACGAGCAGTACTTC.

The chain couples TRBV5-1 to TRBJ2-1; 9 bases line up with TRBD1. The V gene end was trimmed by 3 bases and the J gene end by 6 bases; junction bases not matched to a gene: 1. The CDR3 has 13 amino acids. Germline V gene sequence: CDR1 SGHRS, CDR2 YFSETQ. The CDR3 coding sequence is TGCGCCAGCAGCTGGGACAGGGCCAATGAGCAGTTCTTC. Its translation is CASSWDRANEQFF.

The V gene is TRBV11-2, the J gene TRBJ1-2; perhaps TRBD1 as D (5 bases). CDR3 size: 15 residues. Per the germline V gene, CDR1 is SGHAT and CDR2 is FQNNGV. Trimming stripped 1 base from V and 3 bases from J, with 12 bases between. CDR3 residues: CASSLAYQGHYGYTF. CDR3 bases: TGTGCCAGCAGCTTAGCGTATCAGGGCCACTATGGCTACACCTTC.

The CDR3 bases are TGTGCCAGCAGCTTAGGGGTCAGCCGATACGAGCAGTACTTC. Amino acids: CASSLGVSRYEQYF. The V gene is TRBV7-2, the J gene TRBJ2-7; D gene uncertain. This CDR3 has 14 amino acids. V gave up 1 base and J gave up 4 bases, with 11 bases separating them. CDR1 is SGHTA and CDR2 is FQGNSA in the germline V gene.

V gene TRBV6-4 combines with J gene TRBJ2-1; D possibly matches TRBD1 or TRBD2 (5 bases each). Per germline, CDR1 MRHNA and CDR2 SNTAGT. This CDR3 has 15 residues. The V end lost 3 bases, the J end lost 2 bases, and 11 bases lay between the germline ends. The DNA of the CDR3 is TGTGCCAGCAGTGAAGAGGGGTTTACCTACAATGAGCAGTTCTTC. Translating it yields CASSEEGFTYNEQFF.

Concerning this clone: Relative to the germline gene, one junction end is altered; a read error may explain this. The chain is built from TRBV11-3 and TRBJ2-1; 11 bases are a match to TRBD1. The CDR3 sequence is 14 residues long. From germline, CDR1 is SGHNT and CDR2 YENEEA. The CDR3 loop reads CASSYGTGGGEQLF. The DNA of the CDR3 is TGTGCCAGCAGCTACGGGACAGGGGGTGGTGAGCAGCTCTTC.

Only one count was recorded for this clone. The chain employs TRBV10-3 and TRBJ2-3; D not resolved. Germline CDR1 and CDR2: ENHRY and SYGVKD. Between the trimmed V and J ends, which lost 3 bases and 3 bases, there was a span of 16 bases. This CDR3 contains 16 residues. CDR3 protein: CAISELAESGTDTQYF. The CDR3, as DNA: TGTGCCATCAGTGAATTGGCGGAGTCCGGAACAGATACGCAGTATTTT.

The V and J genes are TRBV27 and TRBJ2-3; D is ambiguous. The CDR3 spans 14 residues. With 2 bases removed from V and 2 bases from J, the gap between germline ends came to 8 bases. Per germline, CDR1 MNHEY and CDR2 SMNVEV (reference sequence). CDR3: CASSLIGTTDTQYF. As DNA, the CDR3 is TGTGCCAGCAGTTTAATTGGCACCACAGATACGCAGTATTTT.

With regard to this clone: The junction differs from germline at one of its ends, possibly a read error. DNA of the CDR3: TGTACCAGCAGTACTCCTACCGGGGAGCTGTTTTTT. Its protein is CTSSTPTGELFF. This chain connects TRBV27 to TRBJ2-2; D remains ambiguous. Germline V lookup: CDR1 MNHEY, CDR2 SMNVEV (reference sequence). There are 12 residues in the CDR3.

V gene TRBV13 combines with J gene TRBJ1-5; D remains unclear. The CDR3 runs to 13 residues. Trimming stripped 9 bases from V and 1 base from J, with 10 bases between. Germline lookup yields CDR1 PRHDT and CDR2 FYEKMQ (reference sequence). In nucleotides, the CDR3 is TGTGCCAGTCTTGTATCGAGCAATCAGCCCCAGCATTTT. It translates to CASLVSSNQPQHF. Variable domain in full (rest from reference TRBV13 and TRBJ1-5): AAGVIQSPRHLIKEKRETATLKCYPIPRHDTVYWYQQGPGQDPQFLISFYEKMQSDKGSIPDRFSAQQFSDYHSELNMSSLELGDSALYFCASLVSSNQPQHFGDGTRLSIL.

This clone was found once. The rearrangement links TRBV30 to TRBJ2-5; D is unresolved. V gave up 2 bases and J gave up 0 bases, with 4 bases separating them. Germline V CDR1 and CDR2: GTSNPN, SVGIG (reference sequence). The CDR3 contains 12 residues. CDR3 nucleotide sequence: TGTGCCTGGAGTCCCTACCAAGAGACCCAGTACTTC. Translated, it gives CAWSPYQETQYF.

The chain employs TRBV30 and TRBJ2-1; D gene ambiguous. Germline V gene lookup returns CDR1 GTSNPN and CDR2 SVGIG (reference sequence). V lost 0 bases and J lost 4, with 4 bases in between. The CDR3 contains 12 residues. CDR3 DNA sequence: TGTGCCTGGAGTGTACTATACAATGAGCAGTTCTTC. As protein: CAWSVLYNEQFF.

The chain is built from TRBV7-3 and TRBJ1-5, with TRBD1 matching over 10 bases. V shed 5 bases, J shed 6 bases, and the junction held 22 bases outside the gene matches. Germline-derived CDR1 and CDR2 are SGHTA and FQGTGA. The CDR3 loop spans 20 amino acids. CDR3 DNA sequence: TGTGCCAGCAGCCAGATAAGACTCCGGGACAGGGGCGCCTCGGGTCAGCCCCAGCATTTT. This gives the protein CASSQIRLRDRGASGQPQHF. Complete variable domain (other parts from reference TRBV7-3 and TRBJ1-5): GAGVSQTPSNKVTEKGKYVELRCDPISGHTALYWYRQSLGQGPEFLIYFQGTGAADDSGLPNDRFFAVRPEGSVSTLKIQRTERGDSAVYLCASSQIRLRDRGASGQPQHFGDGTRLSIL.

The rearrangement joins TRBV2 to TRBJ2-5; possibly TRBD2 for D (6 bases). The DNA end favors TRBJ2-7, so the J call may be wrong. Germline CDR1 SNHLY, CDR2 FYNNEI. The CDR3 is made up of 14 amino acids. The CDR3 DNA sequence: TGTGCCAGCACCCGAGATAGCGGCACCTACGAGCAGTACTTC. As protein: CASTRDSGTYEQYF.

This rearrangement joins TRBV11-1 to TRBJ2-1, with D perhaps TRBD1 or TRBD2 (5 bases each). Germline CDR1 and CDR2: SGHAT and FQDESV (reference sequence). CDR3 length: 14 residues. Trimming took off 9 bases at V and 2 bases at J, with 14 bases between the two ends. CDR3 residues: CASFDGATYNEQFF. The CDR3 nucleotides are TGTGCCAGTTTCGACGGGGCGACCTACAATGAGCAGTTCTTC.